The entry that follows covers one T cell receptor beta chain sequence. The germline V gene encodes CDR1 SGHRS and CDR2 YFSETQ. The CDR3 extends over 15 amino acids. V trimming: 2 bases; J trimming: 6 bases; junction bases outside the gene matches: 5. This sample stems from a study of blood T cell repertoires in COVID-19. As for the study in general: Specimens from acute and convalescent COVID-19 originated in the United States, Italy and Spain. PBMCs, B-cell-depleted T cells, or T cells were the source of the cDNA or gDNA that made up the material.

In the source study's methods: Amplification with reference gene primers provided the estimates of nucleated cell counts. Assay used: immunoSEQ multiplex PCR; TCRdb lists only in-frame clones, some missing. V and J calls and clone size are those listed in that table; D and trimming were worked out from the DNA. The table lists 43,000 or so clones, about nine tenths of them singletons. This TCR was sampled from a woman older than 75 with active COVID-19. The V call is TRBV5-1, the J call TRBJ2-7, with 13 nucleotides matching TRBD2. The material sequenced was peripheral blood. The CDR3 nucleotides are TGCGCCAGCAGCTTTGGGACTAGCGGGATAGGCGAGCAGTACTTC. Translation gives CASSFGTSGIGEQYF.